One T cell receptor beta chain is described in this entry. Its antigen is unidentified. These data come from a study of glioma-infiltrating T cells. Trimming at V came to 4 bases and at J to 4 bases, leaving 12 bases not matched to a gene. The CDR3 spans 16 residues. Germline-derived CDR1 and CDR2 are LGHDT and YNNKEL (reference sequence). The iRepertoire nested amplicon-rescue multiplex PCR amplified TCR alpha and beta CDR3s from RNA. Input was 100-400 ng of tissue mRNA or PBMC total RNA. TCRdb fed the multiplex PCR reads into MiXCR, producing one record per CDR3 protein. The sample yields about 210,000 distinct CDR3 sequences, more than 30% seen once. General study results and limits: Tissue-blood divergence was below expectation in non-neoplastic patients, above in gliomas.

This rearrangement joins TRBV3-1 to TRBJ2-7, with TRBD2 matching 8 bases. Sequencing was performed on glioma tissue, nonneoplastic brain tissue, or PBMCs (not recorded which). This receptor was taken from a human donor with low-grade glioma or glioblastoma, undergoing nonglioma brain surgery, or in good health (not recorded which). The CDR3 coding sequence is TGTGCCAGCAGCCCCCCTTCCGGGACTAGAGATTACGAGCAGTACTTC. Translated, it gives CASSPPSGTRDYEQYF.